A single sample is the source of the 19 T cell receptor beta chains below, sequenced in a study of blood T cell repertoires in COVID-19 (TCRdb year 2020). The protocol used for the library was the immunoSEQ multiplex PCR assay. This is the immuneACCESS table as TCRdb keeps it, with only in-frame sequences that have V and J called. A part of the clones is gone; compared with another copy, unresolved V genes explain less than half, and the rest is unexplained. In all, the sample holds about 310,000 clones, and roughly 86% of those were seen once. The top ten clones comprise approximately 9% of the sample. Sequences were obtained from PBMCs or T cells enriched from blood (not recorded which). The receptors were sampled from a young woman who had recovered from COVID-19.

This chain links TRBV20-1 with TRBJ2-1, with a possible D match to TRBD2 (6 bases). The germline gives CDR1 DFQATT, CDR2 SNEGSKA (reference sequence). V shed 3 bases and J shed 4 bases, with 16 bases lying between them. This CDR3 spans 15 amino acids. The chain's CDR3 is CSASSLAVYYNEQFF. The CDR3 bases are TGCAGTGCTAGTTCATTAGCGGTCTATTACAATGAGCAGTTCTTC.

The V call is TRBV18, the J call TRBJ1-1; TRBD1 might be the D (5 bases). The germline gives CDR1 KGHSH, CDR2 LQKENI. Trimming removed 8 bases at V and 7 bases at J, with 14 bases between. The CDR3 consists of 12 residues. CDR3: CASSGDLNEAFF. CDR3 nucleotides: TGTGCCAGCAGTGGGGACTTAAATGAAGCTTTCTTT.

The chain couples TRBV4-1 to TRBJ1-5; 10 positions agree with TRBD1. The CDR3 contains 15 residues. With V trimmed by 1 base and J by 7 bases, 4 bases remained unmatched. The germline V gene has CDR1 MGHRA and CDR2 YSYEKL. The CDR3 here is CASSQGQGAFQPQHF. The CDR3 DNA reads TGCGCCAGCAGCCAAGGACAGGGGGCATTCCAGCCCCAGCATTTT.

The rearrangement joins TRBV5-6 to TRBJ1-2; D not resolved. The CDR3 is made up of 12 amino acids. Germline V gene lookup returns CDR1 SGHDT and CDR2 YYEEEE. The V end was cut by 5 bases, the J end by 4 bases, with 9 bases between. This chain's CDR3 is CASSFTPYGYTF. CDR3 in DNA: TGTGCCAGCAGTTTCACACCCTATGGCTACACCTTC.

This chain links TRBV14 with TRBJ2-1; TRBD2 aligns across 10 bases. This CDR3 comprises 17 residues. Germline-derived CDR1 and CDR2 are SGHDN and FVKESK. Losses at the gene ends were 0 bases for V and 7 bases for J; bases not matched to a gene: 9. The CDR3 nucleotides read TGTGCCAGCAGCCAAGACCCGGGACTAGCGATCAGGAATGAGCAGTTCTTC. Protein sequence: CASSQDPGLAIRNEQFF.

The CDR3 bases are TGTGCCAGCAGCGTACAGGGTAGGTCCTACAATGAGCAGTTCTTC. This codes for CASSVQGRSYNEQFF. The chain employs TRBV7-2 and TRBJ2-1; D may be TRBD1 (6 bases). Germline values: CDR1 SGHTA, CDR2 FQGNSA. The CDR3 runs 15 residues. V gave up 5 bases and J gave up 1 base, with 12 bases separating them.

The rearrangement links TRBV19 to TRBJ1-5; tentative D call: TRBD1 (5 bases). Trimming shortened V by 5 bases and J by 5 bases, and 25 bases separated the two germline ends. Germline lookup yields CDR1 LNHDA and CDR2 SQIVND (reference sequence). The CDR3 is 18 amino acids. CDR3 DNA: TGTGCCAGTAGTGATAATTACCGGGACCCCGGGAGAGATCAGCCCCAGCATTTT. As protein: CASSDNYRDPGRDQPQHF.

The genes are TRBV7-2 and TRBJ2-2; 8 bases align to TRBD2. The CDR3 has 15 amino acids. Germline V gives CDR1 SGHTA, CDR2 FQGNSA. Germline trimming cut 2 bases from V and 5 bases from J; bases unmatched to any gene: 4. The CDR3 reads CASSLFAGGTGELFF. CDR3 bases: TGTGCCAGCAGCTTATTTGCGGGAGGAACCGGGGAGCTGTTTTTT.

This chain connects TRBV27 to TRBJ1-1; tentatively, D is TRBD1 (6 bases). The CDR3 sequence is 15 residues long. Germline lookup yields CDR1 MNHEY and CDR2 SMNVEV (reference sequence). V lost 0 bases to trimming and J lost 0 bases, with 8 bases between them. The CDR3 DNA reads as TGTGCCAGCAGTTTATCAACAGGGTTGAACACTGAAGCTTTCTTT. Translating it yields CASSLSTGLNTEAFF.

The J gene is TRBJ1-2, the V gene TRBV5-5; TRBD1 matches at 7 bases. Trimming cost V 5 bases and J 2 bases; bases outside gene matches: 6. Germline V gene sequence: CDR1 SGHKS, CDR2 YYEKEE (reference sequence). The CDR3 runs 14 residues. This chain's CDR3 is CASSSGTANYGYTF. DNA for the CDR3: TGTGCCAGCAGTTCCGGGACAGCCAACTATGGCTACACCTTC.

The gene calls are TRBV27 and TRBJ1-2, with TRBD1 matching over 8 bases. Germline CDR1 and CDR2: MNHEY and SMNVEV (reference sequence). The trim removed 8 bases at V and 4 bases at J, leaving 12 bases unmatched. There are 15 residues in the CDR3. CDR3 residues: CASRPDRGPFYGYTF. CDR3 sequence (DNA): TGTGCCAGCCGCCCCGACAGGGGACCCTTCTATGGCTACACCTTC.

This clone has more than one count but fewer than ten. V and J are TRBV11-2 and TRBJ2-7; TRBD1 agrees at 9 bases. This CDR3 comprises 17 residues. Germline V CDR1 and CDR2: SGHAT, FQNNGV. V was pared by 4 bases and J by 0 bases, with 10 bases of the junction left unmatched. The CDR3 here is CASSSHGTGPISYEQYF. As DNA, the CDR3 is TGTGCCAGCAGCTCCCACGGGACAGGGCCCATCTCCTACGAGCAGTACTTC.

The V gene is TRBV7-2, the J gene TRBJ2-2, with 8 nucleotides matching TRBD1. The CDR3 has 16 amino acids. V shed 1 base and J 3 bases; nucleotides not matched to a gene: 4. Germline loops: CDR1 SGHTA, CDR2 FQGNSA. The CDR3 sequence: CASSLGSGGDTGELFF. The CDR3 coding sequence is TGTGCCAGCAGCTTAGGTTCAGGGGGCGACACCGGGGAGCTGTTTTTT. Using reference TRBV7-2 and TRBJ2-2 for the parts outside the CDR3, the full variable domain is GAGVSQSPSNKVTEKGKDVELRCDPISGHTALYWYRQSLGQGLEFLIYFQGNSAPDKSGLPSDRFSAERTGGSVSTLTIQRTQQEDSAVYLCASSLGSGGDTGELFFGEGSRLTVL.

The chain has TRBV4-1 and TRBJ2-7; possibly TRBD1 for D (6 bases). CDR3 length equals 15 residues. V shed 2 bases and J shed 0 bases, with 11 bases lying between them. CDR1 MGHRA and CDR2 YSYEKL come from the germline V gene. The CDR3 DNA sequence: TGCGCCAGCAGCCAATCGGCAGGGGACTCCTACGAGCAGTACTTC. Its translation is CASSQSAGDSYEQYF.

The J gene is TRBJ2-4, the V gene TRBV5-6; D is unclear. This CDR3 has 15 amino acids. Germline V gene sequence: CDR1 SGHDT, CDR2 YYEEEE. Trimming removed 0 bases from V and 9 bases from J, with 16 bases in between. CDR3 region: CASSLESAPEVIQYF. In DNA, the CDR3 is TGTGCCAGCAGCTTGGAAAGCGCACCAGAGGTCATTCAGTACTTC. Complete variable domain (other parts from reference TRBV5-6 and TRBJ2-4): DAGVTQSPTHLIKTRGQQVTLRCSPKSGHDTVSWYQQALGQGPQFIFQYYEEEERQRGNFPDRFSGHQFPNYSSELNVNALLLGDSALYLCASSLESAPEVIQYFGAGTRLSVL.

This sequence joins TRBV7-2 and TRBJ1-1, with TRBD1 identical over 8 bases. The ends lost 4 bases at V and 4 bases at J; junction bases unmatched: 11. The CDR3 is 16 amino acids. Per germline, CDR1 SGHTA and CDR2 FQGNSA. The CDR3 is CASSSPGGWEFTEAFF. CDR3 nucleotides: TGTGCCAGCAGCTCCCCAGGGGGCTGGGAATTCACTGAAGCTTTCTTT.

This clone was seen a few times. The rearrangement uses TRBV5-1 and TRBJ2-2; the match to TRBD1 covers 11 bases. The CDR3 covers 15 residues. Germline loops: CDR1 SGHRS, CDR2 YFSETQ. V was pared by 4 bases and J by 3 bases, with 2 bases of the junction left unmatched. The CDR3 nucleotides are TGCGCCAGCAGCCCGGGACAGGGGGACACCGGGGAGCTGTTTTTT. As protein: CASSPGQGDTGELFF.

The chain combines TRBV7-7 with TRBJ2-2, with D possibly matching TRBD2 (7 bases). The CDR3 is 15 residues long. The germline CDR1 and CDR2 sequences are SSHAT and FNYEAQ (reference sequence). V was shortened by 5 bases and J by 4 bases, with 14 bases between the two germline ends. The chain's CDR3 is CASSKGGGGTGELFF. The DNA for the CDR3 is TGTGCCAGCAGCAAAGGGGGGGGCGGCACCGGGGAGCTGTTTTTT. The whole variable domain, filled in from reference TRBV7-7 and TRBJ2-2, reads GAGVSQSPRYKVTKRGQDVTLRCDPISSHATLYWYQQALGQGPEFLTYFNYEAQPDKSGLPSDRFSAERPEGSISTLTIQRTEQRDSAMYRCASSKGGGGTGELFFGEGSRLTVL.

This chain connects TRBV7-2 to TRBJ2-2, with D hard to call. There are 15 residues in the CDR3. V lost 2 bases and J 1 base, leaving 8 bases between the germline ends. CDR1 and CDR2 (germline): SGHTA, FQGNSA. In DNA, the CDR3 is TGTGCCAGCAGCTTAACGCGACTGAACACCGGGGAGCTGTTTTTT. It encodes CASSLTRLNTGELFF.